Listed here is a single T cell receptor (beta chain). What it binds is not known. Repertoires were generated with immunoSEQ multiplex PCR, while TCRdb's copy carries only in-frame clones and drops some. Here the sample spans 250,000 to 350,000 clones, roughly 86% being singletons. The data originate from a study of cytomegalovirus exposure and HLA in healthy donors. Study findings and constraints: Researchers counted around 170 TCR beta chains as cytomegalovirus-associated. Many donors shared some public TCRs, even though most TCR sequences were rare. According to reports, the classifier identified cytomegalovirus status with high specificity and sensitivity.

CDR3 length: 13 residues. V was pared by 7 bases and J by 10 bases, with 16 bases between. The V gene's germline CDR1 is MNHNS and CDR2 SASEGT. This TCR was sampled from a man aged 30 to 39 in good health and CMV-seronegative. Material: PBMCs. This rearrangement joins TRBV6-1 to TRBJ1-4; D unclear. CDR3 amino acids: CASTQSPPGKLFF. The DNA of the CDR3 is TGTGCCAGCACTCAGTCCCCCCCGGGAAAACTGTTTTTT.